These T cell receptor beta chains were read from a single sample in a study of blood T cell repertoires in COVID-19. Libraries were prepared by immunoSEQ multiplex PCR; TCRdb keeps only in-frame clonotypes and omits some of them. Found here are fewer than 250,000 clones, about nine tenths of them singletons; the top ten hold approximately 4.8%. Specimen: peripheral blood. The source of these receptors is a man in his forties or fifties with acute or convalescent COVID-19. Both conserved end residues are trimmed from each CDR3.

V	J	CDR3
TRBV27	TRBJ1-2	ASSARDRIYGYT
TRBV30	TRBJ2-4	AWKGADKNIQY
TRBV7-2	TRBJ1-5	ASSLSGEGNQPQH
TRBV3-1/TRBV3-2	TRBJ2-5	ASSRSSGYQETQY
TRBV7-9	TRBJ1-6	ASSTGQGGSPLH
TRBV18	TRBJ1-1	ASSPMTGGRTEAF
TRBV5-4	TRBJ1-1	ASSLQGAAYTEAF
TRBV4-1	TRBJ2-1	ASSPFVGAYNEQF
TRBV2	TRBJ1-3	ASRYRSFEGNTIY
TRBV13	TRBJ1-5	ASSRGQGINQPQH
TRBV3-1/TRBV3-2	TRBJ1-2	ASSQRTGALYGYT
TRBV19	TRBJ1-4	ASYNGEKLF
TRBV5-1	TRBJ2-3	ASTGQTSTDTQY
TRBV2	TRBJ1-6	ASKKVEARINSPLH
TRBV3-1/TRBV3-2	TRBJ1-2	ASSQVGRTDGYT
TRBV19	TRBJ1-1	ASSEGARAF